This T cell receptor beta chain was profiled in a study of OX40 agonist ivuxolimab in advanced cancers. Study summary: An agonistic anti-OX40 (CD134) antibody, ivuxolimab, was used to treat the patients. Six ivuxolimab dose levels, 0.01 to 10 mg/kg, were given intravenously every 2 weeks. Three patients got partial responses; one had hepatocellular carcinoma and two had cutaneous melanoma. Regarding the study as a whole: Relative to CD4+, CD8+ T cells held more expanded clones on average.

Sequencing was performed with immunoSEQ multiplex PCR; in TCRdb, only in-frame clones are kept and a portion is missing. The table includes over 65,000 clones, 84% detected once. V shed 4 bases and J shed 1 base, with 14 bases lying between them. The germline V gene has CDR1 SGHNT and CDR2 YYREEE (reference sequence). The CDR3 has 15 amino acids. Remarks on this clone: Its specificity is not known.

The specimen comprised CD4+ or CD8+ T cells sorted from blood, sampled in a trial of the OX40 agonist ivuxolimab. The receptor was derived from an adult with an advanced solid tumor such as melanoma, head and neck, liver or kidney cancer. The chain uses TRBV5-4 and TRBJ1-1; D is possibly TRBD1 (6 bases). The CDR3 DNA follows: TGTGCCAGCAGCCTGGAGTGGGGGGCGAACACTGAAGCTTTCTTT. Amino acids: CASSLEWGANTEAFF.